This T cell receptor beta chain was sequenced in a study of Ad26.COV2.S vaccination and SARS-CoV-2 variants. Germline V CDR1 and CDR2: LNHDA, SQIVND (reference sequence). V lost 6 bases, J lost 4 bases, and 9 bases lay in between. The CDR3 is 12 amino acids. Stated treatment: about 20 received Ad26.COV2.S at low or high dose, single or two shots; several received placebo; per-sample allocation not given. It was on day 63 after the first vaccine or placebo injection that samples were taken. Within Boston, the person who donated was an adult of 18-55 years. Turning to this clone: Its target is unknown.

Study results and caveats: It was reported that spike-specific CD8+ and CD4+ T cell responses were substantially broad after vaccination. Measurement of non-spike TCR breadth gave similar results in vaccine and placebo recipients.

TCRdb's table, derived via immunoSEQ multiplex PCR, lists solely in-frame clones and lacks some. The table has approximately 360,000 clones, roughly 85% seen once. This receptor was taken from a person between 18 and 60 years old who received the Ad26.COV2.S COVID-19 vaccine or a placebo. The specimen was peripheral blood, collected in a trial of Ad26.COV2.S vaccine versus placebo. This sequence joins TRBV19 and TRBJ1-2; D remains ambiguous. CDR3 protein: CASSPGFYGYTF. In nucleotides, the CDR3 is TGTGCCAGTAGCCCGGGTTTCTATGGCTACACCTTC.